This TCR beta chain was obtained from a study of T-cell reconstitution after alpha-beta-depleted transplantation in children (dated by TCRdb to about 2016). Some background on the complete study: T-cell immune reconstitution after TCRalphabeta/CD19-depleted allogeneic hematopoietic cell transplantation in children was quantitatively tracked in the study by means of TCR repertoire profiling.

CDR1 is given as SGHDT and CDR2 as YYEEEE, both from the germline V gene. V sheds 4 bases and J sheds 7 bases, leaving 15 bases between their ends. Spanning cysteine to phenylalanine, the CDR3 consists of 13 amino acids. Kept here is only the CDR3 DNA, which spans 39 bases and is read in frame from base 1. This clonotype has ten or more counts. This clone's antigen is unknown. Base qualities were left out, and no much larger clone turns up one base away. The method was PCR. Data came from an Illumina HiSeq 2500. Molecular barcoding was employed in the preparation of TCR libraries, with unique molecular identifiers being used to normalize TCRbeta repertoire quantification. Through fastp at Q25 and MiXCR, TCRdb rebuilt clones from the public reads, retaining in-frame beta chains. Entries are consolidated by CDR3 protein sequence, retaining the most common genes and DNA. Across this sample there are roughly 190,000 distinct CDR3 sequences, with roughly 15% seen only once. The ten largest clonotypes hold roughly an eighth of the sample.

The clonotype was recovered from a human donor who donated a stem cell graft to a child with acute lymphoblastic leukemia. Recombination linked TRBV5-6 to TRBJ2-7; the D segment could be TRBD2, given 5 matching bases. The starting material was PBMCs from the stem cell graft donor, obtained from the stem cell graft. The CDR3 is CASSRVRTREQYF. The base sequence is TGTGCCAGCAGCCGTGTTCGAACTAGGGAGCAGTACTTC. Where the CDR3 stops, the reference TRBV5-6 and TRBJ2-7 genes take over; the full variable domain is DAGVTQSPTHLIKTRGQQVTLRCSPKSGHDTVSWYQQALGQGPQFIFQYYEEEERQRGNFPDRFSGHQFPNYSSELNVNALLLGDSALYLCASSRVRTREQYFGPGTRLTVT.